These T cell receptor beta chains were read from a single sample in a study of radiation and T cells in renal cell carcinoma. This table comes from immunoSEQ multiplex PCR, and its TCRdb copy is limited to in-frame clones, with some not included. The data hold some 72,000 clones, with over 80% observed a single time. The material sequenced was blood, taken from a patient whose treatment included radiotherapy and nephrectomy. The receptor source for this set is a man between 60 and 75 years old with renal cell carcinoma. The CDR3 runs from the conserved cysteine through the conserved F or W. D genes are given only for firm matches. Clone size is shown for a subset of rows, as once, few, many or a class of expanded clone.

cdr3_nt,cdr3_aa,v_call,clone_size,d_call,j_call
TGTGCCAGTTCTCAGGGGTTCTATAGCAATCAGCCCCAGCATTTT,CASSQGFYSNQPQHF,TRBV7-2,-,-,TRBJ1-5
TGTGCCAGCAGCCTGACCGGGATGAATAGCAATCAGCCCCAGCATTTT,CASSLTGMNSNQPQHF,TRBV5-6,-,-,TRBJ1-5
TGCAGCCAGGGACAGGGGGTGGGGGAGCAGTACTTC,CSQGQGVGEQYF,TRBV29-1,-,TRBD1,TRBJ2-7
TGTGCCAGCAGCCAATGGGCTAGTAGAGACGATGAGCAGTTCTTC,CASSQWASRDDEQFF,TRBV4-2,few,-,TRBJ2-1
TGTGCCAGCAGCTTTTGGCAGGGTGGGAGTGAAAAACTGTTTTTT,CASSFWQGGSEKLFF,TRBV7-9,-,-,TRBJ1-4
TGTGCCAGCAGTATCTGGCCCTCTAGGGCCAACGTCCTGACTTTC,CASSIWPSRANVLTF,TRBV6-1,-,-,TRBJ2-6
TGTGCCAGCAGCCCCCCTCAACAGGGAATCTCTGGGGCCAACGTCCTGACTTTC,CASSPPQQGISGANVLTF,TRBV14,-,-,TRBJ2-6
TGTGCCCTCGGGACAGGGGTTACCTACGAGCAGTACTTC,CALGTGVTYEQYF,TRBV28,-,TRBD1,TRBJ2-7
TGTGCCAGCAGTTCATTCCCCCCTAGCGGGAGACTTGAGCAGTACTTC,CASSSFPPSGRLEQYF,TRBV27,-,TRBD2,TRBJ2-7
TGTGCCAGCAGCAACACCAAGGGACAGGGTCGGACAGATACGCAGTATTTT,CASSNTKGQGRTDTQYF,TRBV7-9,-,TRBD1,TRBJ2-3
TGCGCCAGCAGCTTGGATATCGGGGACGAGCAGTACTTC,CASSLDIGDEQYF,TRBV5-1,-,-,TRBJ2-7
TGTGCCAGTAGTATAGGGGGAGCGGCTCTCTCCTACAATGAGCAGTTCTTC,CASSIGGAALSYNEQFF,TRBV19,-,-,TRBJ2-1
TGTGCCAGTAGTTACCGGGCCCAGGGACCACAAGAAGATACGCAGTATTTT,CASSYRAQGPQEDTQYF,TRBV19,-,-,TRBJ2-3
TGTGCCACCAGCAGAGATCACGTAGCAACTAATGAAAAACTGTTTTTT,CATSRDHVATNEKLFF,TRBV15,-,-,TRBJ1-4
TGTGCCAGCAATTCCCCGAAAGGGGCGTTCGGCTACACCTTC,CASNSPKGAFGYTF,TRBV28,-,-,TRBJ1-2
TGTGCCAGCAGCTTAGACAGGGAAAAAGAGACCCAGTACTTC,CASSLDREKETQYF,TRBV11-3,medium-sized,-,TRBJ2-5
TGCGCCAGCAGCTTATCGGCTAGCGTGCACTCCACAGATACGCAGTATTTT,CASSLSASVHSTDTQYF,TRBV5-1,-,-,TRBJ2-3
TGTGCCAGCAGTTTATTTTACGAGCAGTACTTC,CASSLFYEQYF,TRBV28,-,-,TRBJ2-7
TGTGCCAGCAGCCCCACAGGGAGTCCCTACGAGCAGTACTTC,CASSPTGSPYEQYF,TRBV11-3,-,-,TRBJ2-7
TGTGCCAGAAGCTTTTTTGCTCTGCAGTTCTTC,CARSFFALQFF,TRBV5-3,-,-,TRBJ2-1
TGTGCCAGCAGCTTAGTGGGAGTTCGGCCAATAGAGGGAACAGATACGCAGTATTTT,CASSLVGVRPIEGTDTQYF,TRBV7-6,-,-,TRBJ2-3
TGTGCCAGCAGCCCGGGACATGAAGACACCATATATTTT,CASSPGHEDTIYF,TRBV11-3,-,-,TRBJ1-3
TGCGCCAGCAGTCGTAACGCACAGGGTATGAACACTGAAGCTTTCTTT,CASSRNAQGMNTEAFF,TRBV5-1,few,-,TRBJ1-1
TGTGCCAGCTCACCCACCGGGGGGCGAGATACGCAGTATTTT,CASSPTGGRDTQYF,TRBV18,-,-,TRBJ2-3
TGCAGCGCTTTACAGGGATCCTACAATGAGCAGTTCTTC,CSALQGSYNEQFF,TRBV29-1,-,-,TRBJ2-1
TGTGCAAGTCGGAATACCGGGAGTCTTTCAAAAAGGGCCACCAACACCGGGGAGCTGTTTTTT,CASRNTGSLSKRATNTGELFF,TRBV12-2,-,-,TRBJ2-2
TGTGCCAGCTGTCAGGGAATCACTGAAGCTTTCTTT,CASCQGITEAFF,TRBV2,few,-,TRBJ1-1
TGTGCCAGCAGTTTGGAGGGTAGCAATCAGCCCCAGCATTTT,CASSLEGSNQPQHF,TRBV27,-,-,TRBJ1-5
TGTGCCAGCAGCTTAACCCCCGACTCTTACAATGAGCAGTTCTTC,CASSLTPDSYNEQFF,TRBV7-8,-,-,TRBJ2-1
TGTGCCAGCAGTCTGGGGAGGGAGCAGTACTTC,CASSLGREQYF,TRBV6-1,-,-,TRBJ2-7
TGCGCCAGCAGCCCTACCGGGGTACGGGTTCATGAGCAGTTCTTC,CASSPTGVRVHEQFF,TRBV5-1,once,-,TRBJ2-1
TGTGCCAGCAGTGAAGGGGGTAGGGGCGGGGAGCTGTTTTTT,CASSEGGRGGELFF,TRBV25-1,-,-,TRBJ2-2
TGCGCCAGCAGCTTGGGGCGTGGCAGGGTGACAGAGACCCAGTACTTC,CASSLGRGRVTETQYF,TRBV5-1,-,-,TRBJ2-5
TGTGCCAGCAGCCCGTTAATCGGACTAGCGGGATCGTACGAGCAGTACTTC,CASSPLIGLAGSYEQYF,TRBV7-8,-,TRBD2,TRBJ2-7
TGTGCCACCAGCAGAGATCCACCAGATACGCAGTATTTT,CATSRDPPDTQYF,TRBV15,-,-,TRBJ2-3
TGTGCCAGTAGCCTCCCTATCGGAGGCGGGGCCAACGTCCTGACTTTC,CASSLPIGGGANVLTF,TRBV19,-,-,TRBJ2-6
TGTGCCAGCAGTTTAGCGGGCATCTCTGGGGCCAACGTCCTGACTTTC,CASSLAGISGANVLTF,TRBV27,-,-,TRBJ2-6
TGTGCCAGTAGTATAGCCCCTTCTAGCGGGAGAAACGAGCAGTACTTC,CASSIAPSSGRNEQYF,TRBV19,-,TRBD2,TRBJ2-7
TGTGCCAGCAGGGGGAGTATGGGGACTAGCGGGACGACCGGGGAGCTGTTTTTT,CASRGSMGTSGTTGELFF,TRBV5-4,-,TRBD2,TRBJ2-2
TGCGCCAGCAGCCAGGGGGCGAGTGGGACCCAGTACTTC,CASSQGASGTQYF,TRBV5-1,-,TRBD1,TRBJ2-5